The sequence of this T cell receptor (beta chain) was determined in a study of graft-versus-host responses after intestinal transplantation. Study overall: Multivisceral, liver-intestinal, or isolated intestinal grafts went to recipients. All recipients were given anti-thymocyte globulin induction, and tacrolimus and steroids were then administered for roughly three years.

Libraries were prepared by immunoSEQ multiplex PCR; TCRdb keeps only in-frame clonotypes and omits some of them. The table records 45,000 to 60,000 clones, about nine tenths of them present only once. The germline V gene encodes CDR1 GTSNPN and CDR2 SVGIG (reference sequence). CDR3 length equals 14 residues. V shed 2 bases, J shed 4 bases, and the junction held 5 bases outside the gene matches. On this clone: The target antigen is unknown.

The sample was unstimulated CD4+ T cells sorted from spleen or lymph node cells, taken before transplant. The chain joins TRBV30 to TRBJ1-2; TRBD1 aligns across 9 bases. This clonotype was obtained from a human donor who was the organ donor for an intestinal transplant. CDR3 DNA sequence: TGTGCCTGGAGTCCGGACAGGGGAAGCTATGGCTACACCTTC. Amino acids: CAWSPDRGSYGYTF. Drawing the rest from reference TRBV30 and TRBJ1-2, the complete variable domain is SQTIHQWPATLVQPVGSPLSLECTVEGTSNPNLYWYRQAAGRGLQLLFYSVGIGQISSEVPQNLSASRPQDRQFILSSKKLLLSDSGFYLCAWSPDRGSYGYTFGSGTRLTVV.